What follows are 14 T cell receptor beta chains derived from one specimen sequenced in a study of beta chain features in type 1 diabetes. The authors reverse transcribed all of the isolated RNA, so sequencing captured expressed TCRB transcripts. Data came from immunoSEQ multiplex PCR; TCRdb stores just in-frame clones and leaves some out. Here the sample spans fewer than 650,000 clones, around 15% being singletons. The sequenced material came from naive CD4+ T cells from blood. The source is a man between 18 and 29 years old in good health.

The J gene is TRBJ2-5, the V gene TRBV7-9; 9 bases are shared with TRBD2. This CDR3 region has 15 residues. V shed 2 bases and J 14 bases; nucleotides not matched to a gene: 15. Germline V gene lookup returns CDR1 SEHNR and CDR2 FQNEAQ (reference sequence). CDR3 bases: TGTGCCAGCAGCTTACCGCAACTAGCGGGCGGCCGGATCTACTTC. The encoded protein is CASSLPQLAGGRIYF.

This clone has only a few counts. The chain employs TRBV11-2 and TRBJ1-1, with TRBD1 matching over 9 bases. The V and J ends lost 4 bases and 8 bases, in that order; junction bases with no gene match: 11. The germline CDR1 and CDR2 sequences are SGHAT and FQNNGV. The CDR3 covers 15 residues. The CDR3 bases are TGTGCCAGCAGCTGGAAGGGACAGGGACGGCGAGAAGCTTTCTTT. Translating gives CASSWKGQGRREAFF.

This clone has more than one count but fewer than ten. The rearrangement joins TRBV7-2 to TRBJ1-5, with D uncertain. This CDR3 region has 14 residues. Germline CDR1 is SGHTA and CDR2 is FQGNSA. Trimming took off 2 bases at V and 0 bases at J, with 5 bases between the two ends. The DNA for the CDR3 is TGTGCCAGCAGCTTAACCAGTAGCAATCAGCCCCAGCATTTT. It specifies CASSLTSSNQPQHF.

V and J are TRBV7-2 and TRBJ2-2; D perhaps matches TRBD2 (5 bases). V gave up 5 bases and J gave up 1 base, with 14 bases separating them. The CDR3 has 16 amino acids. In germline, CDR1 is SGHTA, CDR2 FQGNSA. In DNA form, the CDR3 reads TGTGCCAGCAGCCCTGTGGTTGGACTGAACACCGGGGAGCTGTTTTTT. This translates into CASSPVVGLNTGELFF.

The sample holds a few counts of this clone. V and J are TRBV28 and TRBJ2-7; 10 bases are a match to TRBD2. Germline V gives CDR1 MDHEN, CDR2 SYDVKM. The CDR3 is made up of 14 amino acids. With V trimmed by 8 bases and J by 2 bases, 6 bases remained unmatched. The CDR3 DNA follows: TGTGCCAGCGAGCCGGGACTAGCGCCCTACGAGCAGTACTTC. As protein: CASEPGLAPYEQYF. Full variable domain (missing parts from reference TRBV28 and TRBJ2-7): DVKVTQSSRYLVKRTGEKVFLECVQDMDHENMFWYRQDPGLGLRLIYFSYDVKMKEKGDIPEGYSVSREKKERFSLILESASTNQTSMYLCASEPGLAPYEQYFGPGTRLTVT.

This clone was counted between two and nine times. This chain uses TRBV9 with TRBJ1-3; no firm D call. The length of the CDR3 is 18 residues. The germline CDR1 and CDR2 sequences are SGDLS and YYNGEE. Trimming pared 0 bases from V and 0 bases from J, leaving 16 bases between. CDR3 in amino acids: CASSVATFSSLSGNTIYF. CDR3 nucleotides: TGTGCCAGCAGCGTAGCTACCTTTTCCTCCCTCTCTGGAAACACCATATATTTT.

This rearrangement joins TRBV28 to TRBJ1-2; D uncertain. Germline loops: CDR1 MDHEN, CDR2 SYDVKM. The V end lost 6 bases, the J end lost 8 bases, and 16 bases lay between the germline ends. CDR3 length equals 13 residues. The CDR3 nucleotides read TGTGCCAGCAGACCAAGAAACTCCAAGGGCTACACCTTC. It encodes CASRPRNSKGYTF.

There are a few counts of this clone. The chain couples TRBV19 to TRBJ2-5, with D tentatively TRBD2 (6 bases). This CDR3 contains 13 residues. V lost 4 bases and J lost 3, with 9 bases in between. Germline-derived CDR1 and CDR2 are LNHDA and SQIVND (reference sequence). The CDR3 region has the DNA TGTGCCAGTAGTAGGGGACTCAAAGAGACCCAGTACTTC. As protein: CASSRGLKETQYF.

DNA for the CDR3: TGTGCCAGCAGTTTAATGAGGACCGGGGAGCTGTTTTTT. Its translation is CASSLMRTGELFF. The V call is TRBV27, the J call TRBJ2-2; D ambiguous. The V gene's germline CDR1 is MNHEY and CDR2 SMNVEV (reference sequence). V was trimmed by 2 bases and J by 5 bases, leaving 6 bases between them. CDR3 length: 13 amino acids.

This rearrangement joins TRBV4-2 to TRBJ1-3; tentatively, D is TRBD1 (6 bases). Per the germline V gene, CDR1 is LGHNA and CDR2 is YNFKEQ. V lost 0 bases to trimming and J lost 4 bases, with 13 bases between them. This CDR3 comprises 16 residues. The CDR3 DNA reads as TGTGCCAGCAGCCAAGAGCTGGGGGCAAGCGGAAACACCATATATTTT. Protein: CASSQELGASGNTIYF.

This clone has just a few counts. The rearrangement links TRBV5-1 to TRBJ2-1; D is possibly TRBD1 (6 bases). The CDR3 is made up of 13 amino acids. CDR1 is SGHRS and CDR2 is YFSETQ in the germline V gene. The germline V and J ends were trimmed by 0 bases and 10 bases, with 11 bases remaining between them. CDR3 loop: CASSLEAGTEQFF. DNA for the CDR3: TGCGCCAGCAGCTTGGAGGCAGGGACAGAGCAGTTCTTC.

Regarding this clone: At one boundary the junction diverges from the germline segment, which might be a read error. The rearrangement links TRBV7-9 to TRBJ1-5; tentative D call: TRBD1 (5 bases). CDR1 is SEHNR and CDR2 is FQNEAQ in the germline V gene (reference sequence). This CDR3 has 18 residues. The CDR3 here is CGSSLGQGDVTGNQPQHF. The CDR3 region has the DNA TGTGGCAGCTCCCTCGGGCAGGGCGACGTGACTGGCAATCAGCCCCAGCATTTT.

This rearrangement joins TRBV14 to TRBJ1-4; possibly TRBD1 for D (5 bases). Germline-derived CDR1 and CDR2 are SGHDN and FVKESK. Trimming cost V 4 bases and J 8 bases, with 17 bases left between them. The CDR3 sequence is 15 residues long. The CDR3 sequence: CASSLGGGSKEKLFF. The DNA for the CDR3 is TGTGCCAGCAGCCTCGGTGGGGGGTCAAAAGAAAAACTGTTTTTT.

This CDR3 is CASSGLGQGAGTEAFF. CDR3 nucleotide sequence: TGTGCCAGCAGCGGCCTCGGACAGGGGGCAGGGACTGAAGCTTTCTTT. The chain employs TRBV9 and TRBJ1-1, with 11 positions matching TRBD1. CDR1 and CDR2 (germline): SGDLS, YYNGEE. The trim removed 3 bases at V and 5 bases at J, leaving 9 bases unmatched. The CDR3 has 16 amino acids.